These T cell receptor beta chains were read from a single sample in a study of blood T cell repertoires in COVID-19. Assay used: immunoSEQ multiplex PCR; TCRdb lists only in-frame clones, some missing. This sample has about 98,000 clones; 70% to 80% occur once, and the top ten carry about 24%. Sequencing was done on a sample of peripheral blood. The source of these receptors is a man in his sixties or seventies with acute or convalescent COVID-19. Both conserved end residues are part of each CDR3. The D gene is left open where the match is weak. The listing skips clone size in some rows; elsewhere it reads once, few, many or a size class.

j_call | clone_size | v_call | d_call | cdr3_nt | cdr3_aa
TRBJ2-7 | NA | TRBV2 | NA | TGTGCCAGCAGGAAGGGACCTCGGGAGGAGCAGTACTTC | CASRKGPREEQYF
TRBJ2-2 | once | TRBV19 | NA | TGTGCCAGCCAACAGGGCACTCTGACCGCCGGGGAGCTGTTTTTT | CASQQGTLTAGELFF
TRBJ2-1 | NA | TRBV9 | NA | TGTGCCAGCAGCGTACAGTCATCCTACAATGAGCAGTTCTTC | CASSVQSSYNEQFF
TRBJ2-3 | NA | TRBV5-1 | TRBD2 | TGCGCCAGCAGCTTCGGGACTAGCGGGATCTCAGATACGCAGTATTTT | CASSFGTSGISDTQYF
TRBJ2-7 | NA | TRBV11-1 | TRBD2 | TGTGCCAGCAGCTGGTCGGGACTAGCGGGTTCCTACGAGCAGTACTTC | CASSWSGLAGSYEQYF
TRBJ1-1 | NA | TRBV3-1/TRBV3-2 | NA | TGTGCCAGCAGCCTGCGCAGGGGGAACACTGAAGCTTTCTTT | CASSLRRGNTEAFF
TRBJ2-2 | once | TRBV7-2 | NA | TGTGCCAGCAGCTTCACTAGCGGGGAGCTGTTTTTT | CASSFTSGELFF
TRBJ1-1 | NA | TRBV7-2 | NA | TGTGCCAGCAGCTTAGACTCCCCCACTGAAGCTTTCTTT | CASSLDSPTEAFF
TRBJ2-1 | NA | TRBV7-9 | NA | TGTGCCAGCAGCTTAACCCAAGGGAGCAATGAGCAGTTCTTC | CASSLTQGSNEQFF
TRBJ1-1 | NA | TRBV25-1 | NA | TGTGCCAGCAGGGGGAAGGGCGGGATTGGGAACACTGAAGCTTTCTTT | CASRGKGGIGNTEAFF
TRBJ2-2 | NA | TRBV4-3 | NA | TGCGCCAGCAGCCAAGATATCGGAGCTACGAACACCGGGGAGCTGTTTTTT | CASSQDIGATNTGELFF
TRBJ2-5 | once | TRBV19 | TRBD1 | TGTGCCAGTAGTACACGACAGGGGTTGGAGACCCAGTACTTC | CASSTRQGLETQYF
TRBJ2-5 | few | TRBV7-2 | TRBD1 | TGTGCCAGCAGCCCGGGACAGAGACAAGAGACCCAGTACTTC | CASSPGQRQETQYF
TRBJ2-3 | NA | TRBV4-2 | TRBD2 | TGTGCCAGCAGCCAAGATGGGACTAGCGGGAGAATTGGTACGCAGTATTTT | CASSQDGTSGRIGTQYF
TRBJ1-2 | few | TRBV4-2 | TRBD1 | TGTGCCAGCAGCCAACCGGACAGGGCAGATGGCTACACCTTC | CASSQPDRADGYTF
TRBJ2-7 | NA | TRBV24-1 | TRBD2 | TGTGCCACCAGTGACACTCTAGCGGGGTCGGGCGAGCAGTACTTC | CATSDTLAGSGEQYF
TRBJ2-7 | many | TRBV6-5 | NA | TGTGCCAGCAGTTACTCGACGCAGGGCGGCTCCTACGAGCAGTACTTC | CASSYSTQGGSYEQYF
TRBJ2-7 | NA | TRBV4-2 | TRBD2 | TGTGCCAGCAGCCGGGACCCGGGACTAGCGGGGGACTCGGACTTC | CASSRDPGLAGDSDF
TRBJ2-6 | NA | TRBV27 | NA | TGTGCCAGCAGCCCCGGGATCTCTGGGGCCAACGTCCTGACTTTC | CASSPGISGANVLTF
TRBJ2-1 | few | TRBV27 | NA | TGTGCCAGCAGTTCCGAGGGCATTAAAAACAATGAGCAGTTCTTC | CASSSEGIKNNEQFF
TRBJ2-3 | few | TRBV10-3 | TRBD2 | TGTGCCATCAGGGGTAGCGGGTCCGACACAGATACGCAGTATTTT | CAIRGSGSDTDTQYF
TRBJ1-5 | NA | TRBV5-1 | TRBD1 | TGCGCCAGCAGCTTGACGGGACAGGTCAATCAGCCCCAGCATTTT | CASSLTGQVNQPQHF
TRBJ2-5 | NA | TRBV28 | TRBD2 | TGTGCCAGCAGTTCGAGAGCGGGAGGGCCGCACGAGACCCAGTACTTC | CASSSRAGGPHETQYF
TRBJ2-7 | NA | TRBV2 | TRBD1 | TGTGCCAGGGCCGGGACAGTGGTAAACGAGCAGTACTTC | CARAGTVVNEQYF